This note documents a single T cell receptor beta chain sequence. The sample originates from a study of CD8 T cells in Susac syndrome. The CDR3 runs 13 residues. Germline values: CDR1 LGHDT, CDR2 YNNKEL (reference sequence). Trimming at V came to 6 bases and at J to 6 bases, leaving 5 bases not matched to a gene. RNA amounts of about 0.5 to 1 ug underwent reverse transcription with random hexamers. With immunoSEQ multiplex PCR, TCR beta CDR3 was amplified across 54 Vbeta and 13 Jbeta. One entry per CDR3 protein, called by TCRdb with MiXCR from the immunoSEQ multiplex PCR reads. The table has 180,000 or so distinct CDR3 sequences, around 94% seen once. Sequencing of TCR beta was undertaken in CD8+ and CD4+ T cells derived from blood. Matched for age and sex, the controls were healthy donors.

V and J are TRBV3-1 and TRBJ1-1; TRBD1 matches at 9 bases. The sequenced material came from CD4+ T cells from PBMCs. This TCR derives from a human donor in good health. The CDR3 sequence is CASRVTGGSEAFF. CDR3 nucleotide sequence: TGTGCCAGCAGAGTTACAGGGGGCTCTGAAGCTTTCTTT.